This record looks at one T cell receptor (beta chain) sequence and its context. This record comes from a study of OX40 agonist ivuxolimab in advanced cancers. About the research overall: Subjects had a mean age of approximately 60 years, with a range of roughly 23 to 80; around 83% were male.

The V gene end was trimmed by 2 bases and the J gene end by 6 bases; junction bases not matched to a gene: 8. CDR3 length: 15 residues. The germline V gene encodes CDR1 ENHRY and CDR2 SYGVKD. The table came from immunoSEQ multiplex PCR; TCRdb's copy has only in-frame clones and leaves some out. Of 60,000 to 90,000 clones in the sample, about 87% are singletons; the top ten hold 1%. Source: CD4+ or CD8+ T cells sorted from blood, taken in a trial of the OX40 agonist ivuxolimab. The chain has TRBV10-3 and TRBJ2-3; TRBD2 aligns across 7 bases. This receptor was obtained from an adult with an advanced solid tumor such as melanoma, head and neck, liver or kidney cancer. CDR3 in DNA: TGTGCCATCAGTGAGATAGGACTAGTTCGGGATACGCAGTATTTT. This gives the protein CAISEIGLVRDTQYF.